This T cell receptor beta chain was captured in a study of T cells in Graves' hyperthyroidism and ophthalmopathy. This clonotype was counted only a few times. The antigen is unknown. Graves' hyperthyroidism is called stable when ophthalmopathy does not progress within 18 months. Uncontrolled infection, other autoimmune disease, pregnancy and lactation each barred patients from inclusion. The ends were cut back, 2 bases at V and 4 bases at J, with 14 bases in the middle. The CDR3 has 15 amino acids. Germline-derived CDR1 and CDR2 are MNHEY and SVGAGI. TCR beta CDR3 regions were amplified from RNA transcripts. The HTBI primer set was used in a first-round RT-PCR of the TCR CDR3. Using its own MiXCR run on the multiplex PCR reads, TCRdb lists one record per CDR3 protein. The table records some 720,000 distinct CDR3 sequences, about 15% of them present only once. Study-level points and caveats: Ophthalmopathy could be told apart from stable hyperthyroidism with a 13 V-J model.

The receptor's source is a man between 18 and 35 years old with Graves' hyperthyroidism. Sequenced input: blood. This chain uses TRBV6-5 with TRBJ1-2; D remains ambiguous. This chain's CDR3 is CASSYGHPSGYGYTF. As DNA, the CDR3 is TGTGCCAGCAGTTACGGGCACCCAAGCGGCTATGGCTACACCTTC.